The next 17 T cell receptor beta chains were all read from a single sample in a study of T cell clonality in common variable immunodeficiency (dated by TCRdb to between 2015 and 2016). Paper-wide results and their limitations: Fewer deletions and N-nucleotide insertions were reportedly observed in CVID TCRbeta sequences, and highly modified clones with 13 or more V deletions were reportedly absent from CVID TCRbeta sequences.

These receptors are not linked to any known antigen. Library preparation employed the immunoSEQ multiplex PCR assay. Here the immuneACCESS table is served through TCRdb, limited to in-frame sequences with V and J called. Missing clones are a known gap in these copies; in checked studies unresolved V genes cover under half, and the rest lacks a known reason. The sample records around 33,000 clones, none occurring a single time. The top ten hold roughly 28% of the sample. The sequenced sample was peripheral blood mononuclear cells. The source is a human donor with common variable immunodeficiency.

This clone has at least ten counts. The read ends 3 residues shy of where the CDR3 ends; the end is completed using the germline J gene. V gene TRBV5-1 combines with J gene TRBJ2-1; 7 bases fit TRBD2. Germline V gene sequence: CDR1 SGHRS, CDR2 YFSETQ. V trimming: 2 bases; J trimming: 9 bases; junction bases outside the gene matches: 8. This CDR3 contains 14 residues. Partial CDR3 DNA: TGCGCCAGCAGCTTCGGCGGGAGTATCTTTGAG. Encoded protein: CASSFGGSIFE. The full CDR3 protein reads CASSFGGSIFEQFF.

This clone was seen ten or more times. The CDR3 bases that were read are TGCGCCAGCAGCAGACCGTACAGGAATCCTAGCACAGATACG. It encodes CASSRPYRNPSTDT. The full-length CDR3 reads as CASSRPYRNPSTDTQYF. The rearrangement uses TRBV5-1 and TRBJ2-3; D may be TRBD1 (5 bases). The CDR3 extends 3 residues past the end of the read, so its final part is completed from the germline J gene. CDR1 SGHRS and CDR2 YFSETQ come from the germline V gene. CDR3 size: 17 residues. The V and J ends lost 4 bases and 0 bases respectively, with 18 bases between them. The full variable domain, completed using reference TRBV5-1 and TRBJ2-3, is KAGVTQTPRYLIKTRGQQVTLSCSPISGHRSVSWYQQTPGQGLQFLFEYFSETQRNKGNFPGRFSGRQFSNSRSEMNVSTLELGDSALYLCASSRPYRNPSTDTQYFGPGTRLTVL.

On this clone itself: Sequencing ends 3 residues short of the CDR3 end; the germline J gene provides the rest. This chain uses TRBV6-2 or TRBV6-3 with TRBJ2-7, with a weak D call TRBD2 (5 bases). The CDR3 loop spans 16 amino acids. V was shortened by 0 bases and J by 2 bases, with 14 bases between the two germline ends. Looked up from germline, CDR1 is MNHEY and CDR2 is SVGEGT. The CDR3 here is CASSYSASSRPYEQYF. CDR3 bases read: TGTGCCAGCAGTTACTCAGCTAGCAGCAGACCCTACGAG.

This clone turned up a few times. The read ends 3 residues shy of where the CDR3 ends; the end is completed using the germline J gene. The V and J genes are TRBV6-1 and TRBJ2-2; 8 bases match TRBD2. CDR1 is MNHNS and CDR2 is SASEGT in the germline V gene. The V gene end was trimmed by 4 bases and the J gene end by 2 bases; junction bases not matched to a gene: 3. The CDR3 runs to 15 residues. Incomplete CDR3 DNA: TGTGCCAGCAGTGTAGGACTAGCAAACACCGGGGAG. This gives the protein CASSVGLANTGE. The whole CDR3 region reads CASSVGLANTGELFF.

In this sample, this clone turned up a few times. The read finishes 3 residues shy of the CDR3 end, and the germline J gene is used to complete it. V gene TRBV2 combines with J gene TRBJ2-5; D is uncertain. CDR3 size: 12 residues. V was cut by 9 bases and J by 5 bases, with 13 bases left in between. The germline V gene encodes CDR1 SNHLY and CDR2 FYNNEI. CDR3 in amino acids: CASMRTGETQYF. The DNA read from the CDR3 is TGTGCCAGTATGAGAACCGGGGAGACC.

This clone has just a few counts. The read terminates 3 residues ahead of where the CDR3 ends, so the germline J gene completes it. The J gene is TRBJ1-1, the V gene TRBV7-9, with D maybe TRBD1 (5 bases). From germline, CDR1 is SEHNR and CDR2 FQNEAQ (reference sequence). Trimming stripped 7 bases from V and 6 bases from J, with 15 bases between. The CDR3 has 13 residues. The sequenced CDR3 bases are TGTGCCAGCATCCCACCTCAGGGTTCTGAA. This translates into CASIPPQGSE. The CDR3 in its entirety is CASIPPQGSEAFF.

This clone was observed many times. The read gets to within 3 residues of the CDR3 end, and the germline J gene fills in the rest. The V and J genes are TRBV28 and TRBJ2-3; D is possibly TRBD1 or TRBD2 (6 bases each). Germline V lookup: CDR1 MDHEN, CDR2 SYDVKM. The CDR3 contains 13 residues. V gave up 9 bases and J gave up 8 bases, with 18 bases separating them. CDR3 bases read: TGTGCCAGTGGGAGGACAGCACAAGCTACG. Translating it yields CASGRTAQAT. The full CDR3 is CASGRTAQATQYF.

At least ten counts were recorded for this clone. The read gets to within 3 residues of the CDR3 end, and the germline J gene fills in the rest. The gene calls are TRBV2 and TRBJ1-1; TRBD1 matches at 8 bases. The CDR3 has 14 amino acids. CDR1 SNHLY and CDR2 FYNNEI come from the germline V gene. V was pared by 6 bases and J by 4 bases, with 7 bases of the junction left unmatched. CDR3 DNA (partial): TGTGCCAGCAGGCGGACAGGGCGGGTCACTGAA. Its protein is CASRRTGRVTE. Given in full, the CDR3 is CASRRTGRVTEAFF. Supplemented by reference TRBV2 and TRBJ1-1, the full variable domain reads EPEVTQTPSHQVTQMGQEVILRCVPISNHLYFYWYRQILGQKVEFLVSFYNNEISEKSEIFDDQFSVERPDGSNFTLKIRSTKLEDSAMYFCASRRTGRVTEAFFGQGTRLTVV.

As for this clone: The read ends 3 residues shy of where the CDR3 ends; the end is completed using the germline J gene. The V and J genes are TRBV6-2 or TRBV6-3 and TRBJ2-5; D is uncertain. CDR3 length: 14 residues. V lost 6 bases and J lost 1, with 12 bases in between. CDR1 and CDR2 from the germline V gene are MNHEY and SVGEGT. The sequenced part of the CDR3 DNA is TGTGCCAGCAGGGGTCTTACAGTCCAAGAGACC. It is translated as CASRGLTVQET. The full-length CDR3 reads as CASRGLTVQETQYF.

This clone was counted between two and nine times. Read sequence stops 3 residues before the CDR3 end, and the germline J gene provides the missing end. This chain joins TRBV6-2 or TRBV6-3 and TRBJ2-7; 7 positions match TRBD1. J was trimmed by 5 bases and V by 8 bases; bases with no gene match: 12. The CDR3 contains 14 residues. Germline CDR1 is MNHEY and CDR2 is SVGEGT. The DNA read from the CDR3 is TGTGCCAGCCGCTGGAGACAGGGTGGGGACGAG. Its translation: CASRWRQGGDE. The full CDR3 reads CASRWRQGGDEQYF.

The table lists this clone with many counts. The missing CDR3 end, 3 residues past where the read stops, is filled in from the germline J gene. The V gene is TRBV10-1, the J gene TRBJ2-4; possibly TRBD2 for D (6 bases). The CDR3 totals 15 residues. V was shortened by 3 bases and J by 5 bases, with 14 bases between the two germline ends. Germline lookup yields CDR1 WNHNN and CDR2 SYGVQD (reference sequence). CDR3 amino acids: CASSESRLGENIQYF. The part of the CDR3 DNA that was read is TGCGCCAGCAGTGAATCTCGACTAGGGGAAAACATT.

This clone was detected a few times. The read ends 3 residues shy of where the CDR3 ends; the end is completed using the germline J gene. The chain couples TRBV19 to TRBJ1-5; 7 nucleotides line up with TRBD1. The junction had 3 bases not matched to a gene; V was cut back by 5 bases and J by 2 bases. The CDR3 totals 14 residues. In germline, CDR1 is LNHDA, CDR2 SQIVND (reference sequence). CDR3 DNA (partial): TGTGCCAGTAGTGTTCAGGGGGGCAATCAGCCC. It is translated as CASSVQGGNQP. In full, the CDR3 is CASSVQGGNQPQHF.

In its sample, this clone was seen a few times. Sequencing ends 3 residues short of the CDR3 end; the germline J gene provides the rest. This sequence joins TRBV10-3 and TRBJ2-1; possibly TRBD2 for D (6 bases). Germline lookup yields CDR1 ENHRY and CDR2 SYGVKD. The CDR3 covers 13 residues. Trimming pared 9 bases from V and 1 base from J, leaving 10 bases between. Here the CDR3 reads CAMGAGSYNEQFF. The DNA read from the CDR3 is TGTGCCATGGGAGCGGGTTCCTACAATGAG.

This clone was recorded a few times. Read data end 3 residues before the CDR3 end; the end is taken from the germline J gene. V and J are TRBV7-6 and TRBJ1-3; D ambiguous. The CDR3 loop spans 15 amino acids. Germline V gene lookup returns CDR1 SGHVS and CDR2 FNYEAQ. Trimming removed 1 base at V and 0 bases at J, with 7 bases between. The covered CDR3 bases are TGTGCCAGCAGCTTAGGCACAGTCTCTGGAAACACC. Its protein is CASSLGTVSGNT. The whole CDR3 is CASSLGTVSGNTIYF.

This clone has a count of ten or more. The read ends 3 residues shy of where the CDR3 ends; the end is completed using the germline J gene. The chain recombines TRBV19 with TRBJ2-3; unclear D gene. The CDR3 loop spans 13 amino acids. The V and J ends lost 4 bases and 2 bases respectively, with 7 bases between them. Germline values: CDR1 LNHDA, CDR2 SQIVND (reference sequence). The CDR3 DNA, read in part, is TGTGCCAGTAGTAAAGACCACACAGATACG. It encodes CASSKDHTDT. The complete CDR3 sequence is CASSKDHTDTQYF.

The table lists this clone with many counts. The sequenced fragment ends 3 residues before the CDR3 boundary, so the rest is inferred from the germline J gene. This chain connects TRBV18 to TRBJ2-5; a possible D gene is TRBD2 (6 bases). The germline V gene has CDR1 KGHSH and CDR2 LQKENI. The CDR3 is 13 residues long. Trimming removed 3 bases from V and 5 bases from J, with 10 bases in between. The CDR3 loop is CASSPWGVETQYF. Incomplete CDR3 DNA: TGTGCCAGCTCACCGTGGGGGGTCGAGACC.

This clone was seen many times. From the germline J gene comes the end of the CDR3, since the read stops 3 residues before it. The chain joins TRBV2 to TRBJ2-2, with 7 positions matching TRBD2. Losses at the gene ends were 4 bases for V and 4 bases for J; bases not matched to a gene: 6. Looked up from germline, CDR1 is SNHLY and CDR2 is FYNNEI. The CDR3 has 15 residues. The CDR3 DNA, read in part, is TGTGCCAGCAGTGTTCGGGGCGGGGGCACCGGGGAG. Protein product: CASSVRGGGTGE. The entire CDR3 reads CASSVRGGGTGELFF. Drawing the rest from reference TRBV2 and TRBJ2-2, the complete variable domain is EPEVTQTPSHQVTQMGQEVILRCVPISNHLYFYWYRQILGQKVEFLVSFYNNEISEKSEIFDDQFSVERPDGSNFTLKIRSTKLEDSAMYFCASSVRGGGTGELFFGEGSRLTVL.